The clone carrying this TCR beta chain was seen ten or more times. Germline lookup yields CDR1 LGHNA and CDR2 YSLEER. The CDR3 covers 14 residues. The V segment lost 2 bases and the J segment 2 bases; nucleotides outside the gene matches: 1. This entry is derived from a study of response to subunit inactivated influenza vaccine. Each CDR3 protein gets one entry after TCRdb re-called the RT-PCR reads with MiXCR. In the table there are around 600,000 distinct CDR3 sequences, around 10% of which are singletons. The same specimen was also included in a second study, on T cells expressing NK-cell markers. In that study: A 5'RACE template switching approach incorporating UMIs was used to make TCR beta cDNA. T cells sorted in several experiments were restricted to alpha-beta TCR T cells by an anti-gamma-delta TCR antibody.

Material: PBMCs from blood, obtained on the day of vaccination. The rearrangement uses TRBV4-3 and TRBJ2-3, with TRBD1 matching 7 bases. The receptor comes from a man in his forties or fifties who received an inactivated influenza vaccine. The CDR3 DNA is TGCGCCAGCAGCCAAACAGGGGACACAGATACGCAGTATTTT. Protein: CASSQTGDTDTQYF.